This TCR beta chain was sequenced for a study of T-cell memory formation after mild COVID-19 (TCRdb year 2021). Looking at the study overall: Most TCR sequence clusters were specific to one of the two donors. T-cell clones expanding and contracting after mild COVID-19 in a couple of donors were tracked by longitudinal TCRalpha and TCRbeta repertoire sequencing. Two young, previously healthy adult volunteers made up the cohort, one male and one female. Overall study outcomes, separate from this receptor: Clones contracting from day 15 to 85 had balanced CD4/CD8 phenotypes, while a second wave expanding from day 15 to 37 was biased towards CD4+. Contracting CD4+ clones appeared mostly in the CM and EM memory subsets, whereas CD8+ clones were enriched in EMRA. The study included only a couple of mild cases, and larger cohorts that include severe cases with pre-infection samples were judged to be necessary. SARS-CoV-2 specificity of the second-wave clones peaking on day 37 was not confirmed. Some responding clones were detected in pre-infection memory, suggesting pre-existing cross-reactive memory T cells joined the SARS-CoV-2 response.

The sample was run on an Illumina NovaSeq 6000. TCRalpha and TCRbeta cDNA libraries were built by 5'RACE with constant-segment primers, adding sample barcodes and unique molecular identifiers. RNA was extracted from every sample with Trizol reagent. Amplification of the libraries took two PCR steps, and the second step added a second sample barcode plus Illumina TruSeq adapters. The libraries were sequenced on an Illumina NovaSeq using 2 x 150 bp paired-end reads. The paper's data handling went like this. The reads were demultiplexed and collapsed into UMI-guided consensus sequences using migec v1.2.7. Using mixcr v2.1.11, the UMI consensuses were aligned to TRA and TRB V and J templates and assembled into clonotypes. Expanded or contracted clonotypes were those called significant by both edgeR and NoisET, with noise models trained on biological replicates. edgeR calls used a false discovery rate-adjusted p below 0.01 and a log2 fold-change threshold of 1. As an exploratory analysis of dynamics, max-normalized trajectories of the 1000 most abundant clonotypes were examined with PCA combined with hierarchical clustering. Separately sequenced CD4+ and CD8+ repertoires were used to assign a CD4 or CD8 phenotype to each responding clone. The public reads were reprocessed in TCRdb via fastp at Q25 and MiXCR, keeping in-frame beta chains. When rows share a CDR3 protein, they turn into one entry using the most common DNA and genes. The V and J calls follow TCRdb's processing rather than the paper's. The sample table holds about 110,000 distinct CDR3 sequences, of which roughly a sixth were seen once. Jointly, the top ten make up 5% to 6.5% of the sample.

This clonotype was seen at least ten times. What antigen it recognizes has not been identified. No qualities accompany the bases; no much larger clone lies one base away. CDR3 length: 15 amino acids, cysteine to phenylalanine. The sequence is cut down to CDR3 DNA, 45 bases in frame from base 1. The V end loses 0 bases and the J end loses 6 bases, and a stretch of 13 bases separates them. Based on the germline V gene, the CDR1 and CDR2 sequences are MGHRA and YSYEKL. PBMCs were isolated by Ficoll-Paque density gradient centrifugation. The sample consisted of PBMCs or a T cell subset sorted from them (not recorded which). The source of this sequence is a man aged 18 to 30 who had mild COVID-19 (a few samples of this study predate the infection). The sample titles of this study are shuffled in the database, so cell type and time point are left out; the donor was told from shared clones. This chain is built from TRBV4-1 and TRBJ2-3; the D gene cannot be resolved reliably. The DNA reads TGCGCCAGCAGCCAAGAATGGAAAGGGATGGATACGCAGTATTTT. It is translated as CASSQEWKGMDTQYF.